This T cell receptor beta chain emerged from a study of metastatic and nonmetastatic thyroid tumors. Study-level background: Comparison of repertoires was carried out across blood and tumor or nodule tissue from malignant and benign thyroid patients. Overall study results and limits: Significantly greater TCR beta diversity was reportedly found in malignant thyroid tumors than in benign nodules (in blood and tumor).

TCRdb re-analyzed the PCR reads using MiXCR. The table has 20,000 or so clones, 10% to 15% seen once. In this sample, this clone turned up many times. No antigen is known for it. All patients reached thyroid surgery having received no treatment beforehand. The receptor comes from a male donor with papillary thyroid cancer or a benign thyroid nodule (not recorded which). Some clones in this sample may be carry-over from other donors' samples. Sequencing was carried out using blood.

The CDR3 is CASITGSGNTIYF. Here the CDR3 DNA reads TGTGCCAGCATCACGGGTTCAGGAAACACCATATATTTT. This sequence joins TRBV28 and TRBJ1-3; D remains unclear. The V end was cut by 7 bases, the J end by 4 bases, with 11 bases between. Germline values: CDR1 MDHEN, CDR2 SYDVKM. The CDR3 is 13 amino acids.